The 27 T cell receptor beta chains below all came from one sample that was sequenced in a study of molecular identifiers for immune sequencing clone quantification. TCRdb reanalysed the PCR reads using MiXCR and keeps one entry per CDR3 protein. This sample has approximately 550,000 distinct CDR3 sequences; about a quarter occur once, and the top ten carry under 0.8%. The sample taken for sequencing was naive CD8+ T cells from blood, with Jurkat cell RNA spiked in. The subset is: FACS-sorted CD8+CD4-CCR7+CD45RA+ naive T cells. The origin of the receptors is a human donor in good health. Some libraries in this study had Jurkat cell RNA spiked in.

This clonotype came up many times. J is TRBJ1-1 and V is TRBV4-3; D gene uncertain. Germline V CDR1 and CDR2: LGHNA, YSLEER. The CDR3 has 12 amino acids. The ends were cut back, 4 bases at V and 6 bases at J, with 9 bases in the middle. This CDR3 reads CASSRGPSEAFF. In nucleotides, the CDR3 is TGCGCCAGCAGCCGCGGGCCGTCTGAAGCTTTCTTT.

This clonotype occurred a few times. The gene calls are TRBV5-3 and TRBJ1-1; 11 nucleotides match TRBD1. TRBV5-3 is an ORF; its function is uncertain. This CDR3 is built from 17 residues. The J segment lost 3 bases and the V segment lost 8 bases, leaving 15 bases of the junction unmatched. The CDR3 sequence: CASSGTGGGFLDTEAFF. The DNA for the CDR3 is TGTGCCAGCAGCGGGACAGGGGGTGGATTTTTGGACACTGAAGCTTTCTTT.

This clonotype showed up many times. The rearrangement joins TRBV7-2 to TRBJ2-7; TRBD2 matches at 13 bases. V was clipped by 4 bases and J by 4 bases; unmatched bases: 7. This CDR3 spans 16 amino acids. CDR1 is SGHTA and CDR2 is FQGNSA in the germline V gene. CDR3 sequence: CASSSPTGLAGYEQYF. The CDR3 DNA follows: TGTGCCAGCAGCTCGCCAACGGGACTAGCGGGGTACGAGCAGTACTTC.

A word on this clonotype: This sequence may be a read error, since a much larger clone differs from it by one base. The CDR3 sequence: CASSLRGDRTDTQDF. CDR3 nucleotides: TGTGCCAGCAGCTTAAGGGGGGACCGCACAGATACGCAGGATTTT. The chain combines TRBV7-2 with TRBJ2-3; D is possibly TRBD1 or TRBD2 (6 bases each). The CDR3 is 15 amino acids. Germline V lookup: CDR1 SGHTA, CDR2 FQGNSA. Looking up the rest from reference TRBV7-2 and TRBJ2-3 gives the full variable domain: GAGVSQSPSNKVTEKGKDVELRCDPISGHTALYWYRQSLGQGLEFLIYFQGNSAPDKSGLPSDRFSAERTGGSVSTLTIQRTQQEDSAVYLCASSLRGDRTDTQDFGPGTRLTVL.

This clonotype was picked up many times. The chain uses TRBV9 and TRBJ2-2; no definite D call. V was pared by 0 bases and J by 0 bases, with 12 bases between. The CDR3 runs to 17 residues. Germline assignment: CDR1 SGDLS and CDR2 YYNGEE. The CDR3 DNA sequence: TGTGCCAGCAGCGTAGGATATGGGTCTTCGAACACCGGGGAGCTGTTTTTT. Protein sequence: CASSVGYGSSNTGELFF.

The table lists this clonotype with many counts. This chain uses TRBV4-3 with TRBJ1-2; the D is unclear. V lost 0 bases and J 0 bases, leaving 8 bases between the germline ends. CDR3 size: 15 residues. The germline V gene encodes CDR1 LGHNA and CDR2 YSLEER. The CDR3 nucleotides read TGCGCCAGCAGCCAAGACAGGAGAACTAACTATGGCTACACCTTC. Translated, it gives CASSQDRRTNYGYTF.

The chain joins TRBV7-9 to TRBJ1-4, with D perhaps TRBD1 (6 bases). V was shortened by 4 bases and J by 5 bases, with 11 bases between the two germline ends. From germline, CDR1 is SEHNR and CDR2 FQNEAQ (reference sequence). CDR3 length: 14 amino acids. CDR3 in amino acids: CASSSDSENEKLFF. CDR3 DNA sequence: TGTGCCAGCAGCTCGGACAGCGAGAATGAAAAACTGTTTTTT.

This clonotype was recorded a few times. The rearrangement links TRBV4-3 to TRBJ1-1; 7 nucleotides line up with TRBD1. Trimming at V came to 0 bases and at J to 0 bases, leaving 7 bases not matched to a gene. The CDR3 covers 17 residues. Germline V CDR1 and CDR2: LGHNA, YSLEER. DNA of the CDR3: TGCGCCAGCAGCCAAGATCGAGCGGGACAGTTGAACACTGAAGCTTTCTTT. It encodes CASSQDRAGQLNTEAFF.

In this sample, this clonotype turned up once. A read error may be the cause here, since a much bigger clone is one base away. The rearrangement links TRBV6-6 to TRBJ1-5; D unclear. The CDR3 totals 11 residues. Germline lookup yields CDR1 MNHNY and CDR2 SVGAGI (reference sequence). CDR3 sequence (DNA): TGTGCCTGCAGACCTCTTCAGCCCCAGCATTTT. Translating it yields CACRPLQPQHF.

To note about this clonotype: Possible read error: a much larger clone is one base away. The V gene is TRBV29-1, the J gene TRBJ1-4, with a weak D call TRBD1 (6 bases). The CDR3 totals 14 residues. Germline CDR1 and CDR2: SQVTM and ANQGSEA. The germline V and J ends were trimmed by 4 bases and 8 bases, with 17 bases remaining between them. DNA for the CDR3: TGCAGCGTTGGAGGGGGGTCAGGTCAGGAAAAACTGTTTTTT. This translates into CSVGGGSGQEKLFF. Combining the CDR3 with reference TRBV29-1 and TRBJ1-4 gives the whole variable domain SAVISQKPSRDICQRGTSLTIQCQVDSQVTMMFWYRQQPGQSLTLIATANQGSEATYESGFVIDKFPISRPNLTFSTLTVSNMSPEDSSIYLCSVGGGSGQEKLFFGSGTQLSVL.

As concerns this clonotype: One end of the junction is discordant with germline, which a read error may explain. The chain is built from TRBV19 and TRBJ2-1; 11 bases are shared with TRBD1. CDR1 and CDR2 (germline): LNHDA, SQIVND (reference sequence). The CDR3 loop spans 14 amino acids. CDR3 residues: CASRIGQGAHEQFF. The DNA for the CDR3 is TGTGCCAGTAGGATAGGACAGGGGGCACATGAGCAGTTCTTC.

The rearrangement uses TRBV4-1 and TRBJ1-2, with a weak D call TRBD1 (6 bases). Per the germline V gene, CDR1 is MGHRA and CDR2 is YSYEKL. The CDR3 has 16 residues. Deletions cut 0 bases from V and 3 bases from J, with 14 bases between. CDR3: CASSQEQGREDYGYTF. In DNA form, the CDR3 reads TGCGCCAGCAGCCAAGAACAGGGACGGGAAGACTATGGCTACACCTTC.

Only a few counts were recorded for this clonotype. This chain connects TRBV30 to TRBJ2-3; a possible D gene is TRBD2 (5 bases). Trimming left V 4 bases short and J 4 bases short, with 15 bases between. CDR3 length: 14 amino acids. Germline loops: CDR1 GTSNPN, CDR2 SVGIG (reference sequence). Written as DNA, the CDR3 is TGTGCCTGGACAGACGGAGACGGGGCAGATACGCAGTATTTT. Protein: CAWTDGDGADTQYF.

The chain joins TRBV4-3 to TRBJ2-7, with D possibly being TRBD1 (6 bases). The germline gives CDR1 LGHNA, CDR2 YSLEER. V was trimmed by 1 base and J by 1 base, leaving 14 bases between them. The CDR3 is made up of 16 amino acids. The DNA for the CDR3 is TGCGCCAGCAGCCAAGGGTCCGGGACAAGGTCCTACGAGCAGTACTTC. It codes for CASSQGSGTRSYEQYF.

This clonotype was seen ten or more times. This rearrangement joins TRBV20-1 to TRBJ2-6; a possible D gene is TRBD2 (6 bases). CDR1 DFQATT and CDR2 SNEGSKA come from the germline V gene (reference sequence). The CDR3 contains 18 residues. Trimming stripped 0 bases from V and 0 bases from J, with 15 bases between. DNA for the CDR3: TGCAGTGCTAGAGACCTGGGACTCCTGAGCTCTGGGGCCAACGTCCTGACTTTC. It yields the protein CSARDLGLLSSGANVLTF.

The chain joins TRBV4-1 to TRBJ1-1; D not certain. Germline CDR1 and CDR2: MGHRA and YSYEKL. The V end was cut by 1 base, the J end by 0 bases, with 18 bases between. This CDR3 is 18 amino acids long. The CDR3 reads CASSQAGPGRFMNTEAFF. In nucleotides, the CDR3 is TGCGCCAGCAGCCAAGCCGGGCCGGGGAGATTCATGAACACTGAAGCTTTCTTT.

This clonotype was observed a few times. V usage is TRBV6-5 and J usage is TRBJ2-5, with 8 positions matching TRBD1. CDR1 and CDR2 from the germline V gene are MNHEY and SVGAGI. The CDR3 extends over 14 amino acids. V lost 7 bases, J lost 4 bases, and 8 bases stayed unmatched. CDR3 amino acids: CASTTRTGRETQYF. Here the CDR3 DNA reads TGTGCCAGCACCACCAGGACAGGGAGAGAGACCCAGTACTTC.

This clonotype has a handful of counts. The chain recombines TRBV6-6 with TRBJ1-4, with 7 positions matching TRBD1. Germline assignment: CDR1 MNHNY and CDR2 SVGAGI (reference sequence). The CDR3 is 16 residues long. Unmatched junction bases numbered 12, after V lost 7 bases and J lost 4 bases. This chain's CDR3 is CASNRRGGSGNEKLFF. The CDR3 bases are TGTGCCAGCAACCGCCGAGGGGGCTCGGGTAATGAAAAACTGTTTTTT.

As to this clonotype: Since a much larger clone is just one base distant, this may be a read error. The V gene is TRBV20-1, the J gene TRBJ2-7; 11 bases align to TRBD2. CDR3 length: 16 amino acids. Germline V gene lookup returns CDR1 DFQATT and CDR2 SNEGSKA (reference sequence). With 4 bases clipped from V and 2 bases from J, the junction kept 10 bases outside the gene matches. The CDR3: CSANGGPGLAAYEQYF. The DNA of the CDR3 is TGCAGTGCTAACGGGGGACCGGGACTAGCGGCCTACGAGCAGTACTTC.

Ten or more counts support this clonotype. The V call is TRBV12-3 or TRBV12-4, the J call TRBJ2-1; TRBD2 matches 9 bases. The CDR3 contains 15 residues. The V segment lost 6 bases and the J segment 9 bases; nucleotides outside the gene matches: 12. The CDR3 bases are TGTGCCAGCAGGCGGACTAGCGTGGGGTACGGTGAGCAGTTCTTC. Protein sequence: CASRRTSVGYGEQFF.

This clonotype was observed a handful of times. This rearrangement joins TRBV19 to TRBJ1-2; D is unclear. V lost 5 bases and J lost 2, with 24 bases in between. This CDR3 spans 18 amino acids. Per germline, CDR1 LNHDA and CDR2 SQIVND (reference sequence). Here the CDR3 reads CASSVRNEVIILNYGYTF. The CDR3 coding sequence is TGTGCCAGTAGTGTCAGGAACGAGGTGATTATATTGAACTATGGCTACACCTTC. Looking up the rest from reference TRBV19 and TRBJ1-2 gives the full variable domain: DGGITQSPKYLFRKEGQNVTLSCEQNLNHDAMYWYRQDPGQGLRLIYYSQIVNDFQKGDIAEGYSVSREKKESFPLTVTSAQKNPTAFYLCASSVRNEVIILNYGYTFGSGTRLTVV.

In this sample, this clonotype turned up a few times. The CDR3: CATSRGDSSTDTQYF. The CDR3 bases are TGTGCCACCAGCAGGGGGGACAGTAGCACAGATACGCAGTATTTT. The rearrangement uses TRBV15 and TRBJ2-3, with 7 bases aligning to TRBD1. After removal of 3 bases from V and 0 bases from J, the junction contained 3 bases not matched to a gene. The CDR3 contains 15 residues. Germline values: CDR1 LNHNV, CDR2 YYDKDF (reference sequence).

A few counts support this clonotype. V is TRBV20-1 and J is TRBJ2-7, with 9 bases that match TRBD2. J lost 5 bases, V lost 0 bases, and 8 bases had no gene match. This CDR3 region has 15 residues. Germline V lookup: CDR1 DFQATT, CDR2 SNEGSKA (reference sequence). This CDR3 reads CSAREVSGSGDEQYF. DNA for the CDR3: TGCAGTGCTAGAGAGGTTAGCGGGAGTGGCGACGAGCAGTACTTC.

The chain links TRBV14 to TRBJ2-1; D possibly corresponds to TRBD2 (6 bases). With 3 bases removed from V and 9 bases from J, the gap between germline ends came to 18 bases. CDR3 length: 15 amino acids. CDR1 is SGHDN and CDR2 is FVKESK in the germline V gene. CDR3 DNA sequence: TGTGCCAGCAGCCAGATGGGGGGTAGCCGGGGTGAGCAGTTCTTC. It specifies CASSQMGGSRGEQFF.

This clonotype was picked up a small number of times. J is TRBJ2-5 and V is TRBV24-1, with a possible D match to TRBD1 (5 bases). CDR3 length equals 14 residues. The V end was cut by 3 bases, the J end by 1 base, with 8 bases between. Per the germline V gene, CDR1 is KGHDR and CDR2 is SFDVKD. CDR3 bases: TGTGCCACCAGTGATCTACAGGTCCAAGAGACCCAGTACTTC. This translates into CATSDLQVQETQYF.

This clonotype was seen a few times. The chain couples TRBV28 to TRBJ2-3; D unclear. This CDR3 region has 16 residues. The germline V and J ends were trimmed by 7 bases and 5 bases, with 22 bases remaining between them. From germline, CDR1 is MDHEN and CDR2 SYDVKM. The CDR3 spells CASTRLVRGYGDTQYF. In DNA form, the CDR3 reads TGTGCCAGCACCCGCCTCGTTCGAGGATACGGAGATACGCAGTATTTT.

The V gene is TRBV7-9, the J gene TRBJ1-2; 9 bases fit TRBD1. The V gene end was trimmed by 5 bases and the J gene end by 6 bases; junction bases not matched to a gene: 10. Per the germline V gene, CDR1 is SEHNR and CDR2 is FQNEAQ (reference sequence). This CDR3 comprises 15 residues. The CDR3 loop reads CASSLEGQGVNGYTF. CDR3 in DNA: TGTGCCAGCAGCCTAGAGGGACAGGGAGTAAATGGCTACACCTTC.